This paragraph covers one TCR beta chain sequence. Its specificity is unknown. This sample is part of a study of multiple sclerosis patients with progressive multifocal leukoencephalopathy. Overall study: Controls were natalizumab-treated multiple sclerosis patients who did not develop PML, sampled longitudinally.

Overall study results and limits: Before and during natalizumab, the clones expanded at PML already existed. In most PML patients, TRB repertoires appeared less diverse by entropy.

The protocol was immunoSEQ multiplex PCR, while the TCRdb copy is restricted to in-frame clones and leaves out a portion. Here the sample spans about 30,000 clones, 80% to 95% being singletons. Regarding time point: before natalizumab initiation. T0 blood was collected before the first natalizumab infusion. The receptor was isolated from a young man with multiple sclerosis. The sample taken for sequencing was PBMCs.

CDR3 sequence reads: CASSSRDRETQYF. For the CDR3, the DNA is TGCGCCAGCAGCTCCCGGGACAGAGAGACCCAGTACTTC. V and J are TRBV5-1 and TRBJ2-7; TRBD1 matches at 7 bases. The DNA end is more similar to TRBJ2-5, so the J call may be wrong. The CDR3 contains 13 residues. In germline, CDR1 is SGHRS, CDR2 YFSETQ.